This T cell receptor (beta chain) was recovered during a study of a mutant IDH1 vaccine in newly diagnosed glioma. For the study at large: The sex distribution of treated patients was around 60% male and approximately 40% female, with a mean age of approximately 40 years. Patients' prior therapy spanned radiotherapy, temozolomide, or both; most underwent both.

Time point in this sample: baseline, week 1 (first vaccination visit). The sample's treatment: pre-vaccination baseline after standard-of-care therapy. In every donor, the tumor was a new WHO grade 3 or 4 IDH1-mutant, ATRX-lost astrocytoma. Trimming took 4 bases from V and 5 from J; bases not matched to a gene: 1. Germline-derived CDR1 and CDR2 are MNHEY and SMNVEV (reference sequence). The CDR3 length is 12 residues. The assay was immunoSEQ multiplex PCR, and TCRdb's table has in-frame clones only and misses some. The data show about 66,000 clones, 80% to 90% seen once. As concerns this clone: The antigen remains unidentified.

Broader study findings: Shifts in the top peripheral T cell clonotypes seemed unrelated to pseudoprogression.

Sequencing was performed on PBMCs, taken from a glioma patient treated with radiotherapy, temozolomide or both. The sequence came from a man aged 25-40 years with glioma. This sequence joins TRBV27 and TRBJ1-2; TRBD1 matches 7 bases. The CDR3 nucleotides read TGTGCCAGCAGTTCAGGGGGGTATGGCTACACCTTC. Amino acids: CASSSGGYGYTF.